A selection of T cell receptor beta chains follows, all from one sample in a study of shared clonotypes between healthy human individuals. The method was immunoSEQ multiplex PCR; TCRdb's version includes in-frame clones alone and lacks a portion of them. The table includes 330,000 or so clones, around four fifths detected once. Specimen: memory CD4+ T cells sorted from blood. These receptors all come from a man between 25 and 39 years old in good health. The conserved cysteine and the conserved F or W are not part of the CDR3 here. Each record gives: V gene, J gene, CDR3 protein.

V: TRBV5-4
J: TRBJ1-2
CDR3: ASSLEGNYGYT

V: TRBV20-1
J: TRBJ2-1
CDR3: SAVGVEQF

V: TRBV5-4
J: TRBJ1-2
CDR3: ASSLGGQDYGYT

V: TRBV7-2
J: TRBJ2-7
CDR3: ASSSGGPGAYEQY

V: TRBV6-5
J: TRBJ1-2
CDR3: ASSYTGRKSYGYT

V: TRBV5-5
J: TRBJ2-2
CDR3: ASSFLGPVGTGELF

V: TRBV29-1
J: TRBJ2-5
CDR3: SVVRGNQETQY

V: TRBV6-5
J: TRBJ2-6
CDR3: AGKAAGANVLT

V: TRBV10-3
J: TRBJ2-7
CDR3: AISAQESYEQY

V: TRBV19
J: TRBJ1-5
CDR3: ASTPIGGQNQPQH

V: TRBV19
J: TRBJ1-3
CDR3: ASSISRPGNTIY

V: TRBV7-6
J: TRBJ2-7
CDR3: ASSLTGFSYEQY

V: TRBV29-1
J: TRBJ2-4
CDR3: SVVGFARTGTKNIQY

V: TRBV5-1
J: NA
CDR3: ASSPGTGQPYEQY

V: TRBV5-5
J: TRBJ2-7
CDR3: ASSVGTDREQY

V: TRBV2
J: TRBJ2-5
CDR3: ASSGGQGAKQETQY

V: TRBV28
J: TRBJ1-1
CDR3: ASSPGAMNTEAF

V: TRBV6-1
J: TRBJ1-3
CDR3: ATRGQDRNTIY

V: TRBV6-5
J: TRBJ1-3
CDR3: ASRSGWSGNTIY

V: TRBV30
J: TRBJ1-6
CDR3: AWMGEDSPLH

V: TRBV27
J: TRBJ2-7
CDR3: ASSPQAGQPYEQY

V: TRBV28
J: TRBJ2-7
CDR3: ASSKQGVAYEQY

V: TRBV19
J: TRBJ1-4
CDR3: ASSIIQSNEKLF

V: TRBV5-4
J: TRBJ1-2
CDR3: ASSSYPGTGVGYT

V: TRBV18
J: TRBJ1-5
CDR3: ASSPRGTGNQPQH

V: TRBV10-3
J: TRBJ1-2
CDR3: AINGGQGASYGYT

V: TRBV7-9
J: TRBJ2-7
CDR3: ASSLGSGRSIYEQY

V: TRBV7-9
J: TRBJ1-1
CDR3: ASSLGAITEAF

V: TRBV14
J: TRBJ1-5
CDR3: ASRRALGQPQH

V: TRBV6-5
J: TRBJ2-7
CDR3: ASREGSAPYEQY

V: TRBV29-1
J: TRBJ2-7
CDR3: SVKPSTGEQY

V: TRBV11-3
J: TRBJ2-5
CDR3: ASSLGAGPQETQY

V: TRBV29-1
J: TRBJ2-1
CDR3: SVRTSGGYNEQF

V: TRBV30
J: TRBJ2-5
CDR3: AWSMGTPMETQY

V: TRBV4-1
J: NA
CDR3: ASSQGPAGGVKNEQY

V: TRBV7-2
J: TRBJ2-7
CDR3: ASSLGVSSYEQY

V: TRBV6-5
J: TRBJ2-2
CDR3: ASRRRELVELF

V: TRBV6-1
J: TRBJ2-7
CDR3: ATPRGFGYEQY

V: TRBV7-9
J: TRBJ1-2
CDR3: ASSLNRANYGYT